One sample yielded the 6 T cell receptor beta chains listed below, sequenced in a study of T cell repertoires in aging, cancer and after chemotherapy. Multiplex touch-down PCR with TRB-A/B primers amplified rearranged V-D-J TRB sequences. Via MiXCR, TCRdb re-called the multiplex PCR reads, giving one row per CDR3 protein. The sample lists 1,500 to 2,000 distinct CDR3 sequences; 28% were seen once. TCR beta rearrangements were amplified from peripheral blood genomic DNA. The specimen was blood. The receptor source for this set is a human donor with a solid tumor.

This clonotype is labeled medium-sized. The genes are TRBV19 and TRBJ2-2; 14 bases agree with TRBD2. Germline V gene lookup returns CDR1 LNHDA and CDR2 SQIVND (reference sequence). This CDR3 is 19 amino acids long. The ends lost 0 bases at V and 7 bases at J; junction bases unmatched: 10. In DNA, the CDR3 is TGTGCCAGTAGTATAGAGGGACTAGCGGGGGATCCGAGAGGCGGGGAGCTGTTTTTT. Protein product: CASSIEGLAGDPRGGELFF.

This chain links TRBV12-3 or TRBV12-4 with TRBJ2-5; 10 nucleotides align to TRBD2. The junction had 6 bases not matched to a gene; V was cut back by 6 bases and J by 5 bases. The CDR3 length is 14 residues. The CDR3 nucleotides read TGTGCCAGCAGCTCCAGCGGGGGGGGGGAGACCCAGTACTTC. It encodes CASSSSGGGETQYF.

The rearrangement links TRBV20-1 to TRBJ2-3, with unresolved D. The CDR3 has 12 residues. Trimming removed 5 bases from V and 0 bases from J, with 6 bases in between. The germline gives CDR1 DFQATT, CDR2 SNEGSKA (reference sequence). The CDR3 protein is CSAPDSTDTQYF. The CDR3 DNA is TGCAGTGCTCCGGATAGCACAGATACGCAGTATTTT.

This clonotype appeared a few times. The chain joins TRBV6-5 to TRBJ2-3; D assignment may be TRBD1 or TRBD2 (6 bases each). The germline V and J ends were trimmed by 4 bases and 4 bases, with 12 bases remaining between them. The CDR3 loop spans 14 amino acids. The germline CDR1 and CDR2 sequences are MNHEY and SVGAGI. DNA of the CDR3: TGTGCCAGCAGTTCCGGGGGCAACCCAGATACGCAGTATTTT. As protein: CASSSGGNPDTQYF.

V is TRBV5-4 and J is TRBJ2-1; 10 bases match TRBD2. J gave up 0 bases and V 3 bases, and 12 bases lay outside the gene matches. From germline, CDR1 is SGHNT and CDR2 YYREEE (reference sequence). This CDR3 has 19 amino acids. The CDR3: CASSSRDSGGRSSYNEQFF. As DNA, the CDR3 is TGTGCCAGCAGCTCTCGAGATAGCGGGGGGCGGAGCTCCTACAATGAGCAGTTCTTC.

The chain employs TRBV12-3 or TRBV12-4 and TRBJ2-7; the D gene is possibly TRBD2 (5 bases). This CDR3 is 12 amino acids long. The V gene lost 3 bases and the J gene lost 4 bases, with 7 bases spanning the gap. CDR3 loop: CASSFRRYEQYF. The CDR3 nucleotides read TGTGCCAGCAGTTTCCGGAGGTACGAGCAGTACTTC.